This T cell receptor (beta chain) is drawn from a study of blood T cell repertoires in COVID-19. Here immunoSEQ multiplex PCR was the method, and the copy in TCRdb shows in-frame clones only, minus some. The data hold more than 150,000 clones, with approximately 82% observed a single time. V shed 4 bases, J shed 0 bases, and the junction held 3 bases outside the gene matches. The CDR3 runs 14 residues. The germline V gene has CDR1 SGHNT and CDR2 YYREEE (reference sequence). The receptor was isolated from a man in his 70s who had recovered from COVID-19. J is TRBJ1-2 and V is TRBV5-4; 7 nucleotides agree with TRBD1. Material for sequencing was peripheral blood. The CDR3 reads CASSGTETNYGYTF. The CDR3 region has the DNA TGTGCCAGCAGCGGGACAGAGACTAACTATGGCTACACCTTC.